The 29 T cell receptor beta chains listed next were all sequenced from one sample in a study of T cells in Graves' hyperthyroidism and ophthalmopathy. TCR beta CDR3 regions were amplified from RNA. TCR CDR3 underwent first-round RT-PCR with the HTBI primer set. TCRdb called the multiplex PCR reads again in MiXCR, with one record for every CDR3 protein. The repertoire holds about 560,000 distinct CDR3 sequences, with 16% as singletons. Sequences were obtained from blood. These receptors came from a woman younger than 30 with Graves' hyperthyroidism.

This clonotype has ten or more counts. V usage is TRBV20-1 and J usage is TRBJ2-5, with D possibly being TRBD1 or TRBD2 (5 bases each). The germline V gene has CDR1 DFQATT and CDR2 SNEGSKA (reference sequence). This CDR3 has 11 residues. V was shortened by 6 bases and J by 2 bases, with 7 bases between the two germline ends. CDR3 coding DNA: TGCAGTGCGAGGGGACAAGAGACCCAGTACTTC. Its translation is CSARGQETQYF.

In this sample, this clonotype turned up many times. CDR3 loop: CSARDRGFSGYTF. The CDR3, as DNA: TGCAGTGCTAGGGACAGGGGGTTTTCGGGCTACACCTTC. The rearrangement links TRBV20-1 to TRBJ1-2; 10 nucleotides align to TRBD1. This CDR3 is 13 amino acids long. V shed 3 bases, J shed 8 bases, and the junction held 6 bases outside the gene matches. Germline CDR1 DFQATT, CDR2 SNEGSKA (reference sequence).

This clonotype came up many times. CDR3 in DNA: TGTGCCTTCAACAGGGGGGTTGGCGAGCAGTACTTC. Its translation: CAFNRGVGEQYF. The chain has TRBV30 and TRBJ2-7; 8 positions match TRBD1. The CDR3 spans 12 residues. The J segment lost 6 bases and the V segment lost 7 bases, leaving 8 bases of the junction unmatched. Germline V gene data show CDR1 as GTSNPN and CDR2 as SVGIG (reference sequence).

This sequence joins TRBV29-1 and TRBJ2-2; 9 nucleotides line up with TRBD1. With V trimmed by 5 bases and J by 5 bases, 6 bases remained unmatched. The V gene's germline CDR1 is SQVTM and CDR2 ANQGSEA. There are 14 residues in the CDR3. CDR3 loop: CSVSQGAGTGELFF. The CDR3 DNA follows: TGCAGCGTTTCACAGGGGGCTGGGACCGGGGAGCTGTTTTTT.

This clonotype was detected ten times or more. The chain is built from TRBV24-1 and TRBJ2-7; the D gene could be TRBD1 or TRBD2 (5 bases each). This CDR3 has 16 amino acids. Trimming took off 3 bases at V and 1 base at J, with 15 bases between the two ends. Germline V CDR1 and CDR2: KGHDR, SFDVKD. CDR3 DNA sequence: TGTGCCACCAGTGATCCCAGGGACGGTAATTCCTACGAGCAGTACTTC. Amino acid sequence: CATSDPRDGNSYEQYF.

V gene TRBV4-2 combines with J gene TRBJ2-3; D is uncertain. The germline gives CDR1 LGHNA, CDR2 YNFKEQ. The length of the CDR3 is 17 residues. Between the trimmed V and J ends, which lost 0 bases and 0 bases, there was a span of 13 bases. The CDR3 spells CASSQDGDRPSTDTQYF. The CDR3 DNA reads TGTGCCAGCAGCCAAGATGGGGATCGGCCCAGCACAGATACGCAGTATTTT.

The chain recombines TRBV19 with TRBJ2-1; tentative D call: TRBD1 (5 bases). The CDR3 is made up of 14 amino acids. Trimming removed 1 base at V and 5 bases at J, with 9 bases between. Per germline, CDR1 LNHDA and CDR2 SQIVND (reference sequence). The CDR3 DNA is TGTGCCAGTAGTATAGGGGGCCATAACAATGAGCAGTTCTTC. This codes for CASSIGGHNNEQFF.

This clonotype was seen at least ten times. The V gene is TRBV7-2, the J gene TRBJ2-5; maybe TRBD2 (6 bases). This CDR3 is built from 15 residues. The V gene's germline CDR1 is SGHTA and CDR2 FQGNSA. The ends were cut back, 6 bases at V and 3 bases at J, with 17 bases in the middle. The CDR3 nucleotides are TGTGCCAGCAGTCCTCCGGGAGCCTGGGAAGAGACCCAGTACTTC. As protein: CASSPPGAWEETQYF.

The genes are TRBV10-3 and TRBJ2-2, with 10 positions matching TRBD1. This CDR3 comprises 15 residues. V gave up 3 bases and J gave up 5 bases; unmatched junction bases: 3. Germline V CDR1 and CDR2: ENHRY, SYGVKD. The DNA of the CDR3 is TGTGCCATCAGTGAACAGGACAGGGGGACCGGGGAGCTGTTTTTT. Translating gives CAISEQDRGTGELFF.

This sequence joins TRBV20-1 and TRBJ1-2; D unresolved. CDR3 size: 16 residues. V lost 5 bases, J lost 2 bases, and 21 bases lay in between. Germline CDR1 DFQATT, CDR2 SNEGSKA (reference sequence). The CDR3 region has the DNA TGCAGTGCTCCGAGAACCCAGGCCCCGTGGAACTATGGCTACACCTTC. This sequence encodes CSAPRTQAPWNYGYTF.

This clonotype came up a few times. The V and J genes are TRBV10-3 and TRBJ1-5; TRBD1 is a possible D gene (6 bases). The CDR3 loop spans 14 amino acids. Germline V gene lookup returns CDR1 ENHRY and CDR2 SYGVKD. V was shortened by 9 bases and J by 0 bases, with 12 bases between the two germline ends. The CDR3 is CAIGQPPSNQPQHF. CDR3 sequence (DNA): TGTGCCATTGGACAGCCCCCTAGCAATCAGCCCCAGCATTTT.

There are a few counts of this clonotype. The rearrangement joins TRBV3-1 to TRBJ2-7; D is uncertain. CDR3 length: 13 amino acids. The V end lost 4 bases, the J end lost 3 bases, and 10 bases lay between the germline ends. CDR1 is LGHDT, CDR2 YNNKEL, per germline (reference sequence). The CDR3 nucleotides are TGTGCCAGCAGCCCCAAGTATTACTACGAGCAGTACTTC. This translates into CASSPKYYYEQYF.

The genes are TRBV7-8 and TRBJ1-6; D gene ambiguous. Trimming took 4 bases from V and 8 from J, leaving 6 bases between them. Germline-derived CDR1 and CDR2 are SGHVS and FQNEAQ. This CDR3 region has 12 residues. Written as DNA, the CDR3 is TGTGCCAGCAGCTCGACCGATTCACCCCTCCACTTT. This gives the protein CASSSTDSPLHF.

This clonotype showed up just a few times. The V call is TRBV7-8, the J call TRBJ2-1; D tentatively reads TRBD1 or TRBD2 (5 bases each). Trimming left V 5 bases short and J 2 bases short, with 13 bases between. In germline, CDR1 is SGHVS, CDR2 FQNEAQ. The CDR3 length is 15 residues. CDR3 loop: CASSPSGTAYNEQFF. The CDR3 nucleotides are TGTGCCAGCAGCCCCTCCGGGACGGCCTACAATGAGCAGTTCTTC.

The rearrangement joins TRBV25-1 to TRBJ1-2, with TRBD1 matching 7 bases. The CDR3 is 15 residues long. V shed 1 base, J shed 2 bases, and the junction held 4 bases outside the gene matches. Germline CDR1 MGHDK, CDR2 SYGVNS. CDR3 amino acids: CASSESRDRNYGYTF. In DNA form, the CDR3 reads TGTGCCAGCAGTGAATCACGGGACAGAAACTATGGCTACACCTTC.

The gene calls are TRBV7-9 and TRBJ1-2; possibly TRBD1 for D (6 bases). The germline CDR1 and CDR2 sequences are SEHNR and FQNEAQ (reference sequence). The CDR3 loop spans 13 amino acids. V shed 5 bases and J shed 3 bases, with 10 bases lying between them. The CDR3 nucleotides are TGTGCCAGCAGCCGGGGGGCCGACTATGGCTACACCTTC. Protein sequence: CASSRGADYGYTF.

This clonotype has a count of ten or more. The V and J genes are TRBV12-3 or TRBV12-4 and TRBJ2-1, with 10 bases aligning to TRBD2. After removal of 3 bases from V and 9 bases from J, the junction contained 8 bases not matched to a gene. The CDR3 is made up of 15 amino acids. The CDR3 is CASSFSTSGTVEQFF. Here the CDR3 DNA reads TGTGCCAGCAGTTTTAGCACTAGCGGGACGGTTGAGCAGTTCTTC.

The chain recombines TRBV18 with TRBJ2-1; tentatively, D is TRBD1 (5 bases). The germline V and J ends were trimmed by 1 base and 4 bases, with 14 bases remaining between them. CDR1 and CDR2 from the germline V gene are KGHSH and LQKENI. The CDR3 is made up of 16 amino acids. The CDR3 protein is CASSPLTDTWYNEQFF. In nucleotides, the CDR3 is TGTGCCAGCTCACCACTGACAGATACCTGGTACAATGAGCAGTTCTTC.

DNA of the CDR3: TGCAGTGCGTCACTAGCGGGAGGCGGTTACGAGCAGTACTTC. Protein sequence: CSASLAGGGYEQYF. The chain links TRBV20-1 to TRBJ2-7; 12 bases fit TRBD2. Per germline, CDR1 DFQATT and CDR2 SNEGSKA (reference sequence). The CDR3 consists of 14 residues. Germline trimming cut 6 bases from V and 4 bases from J; bases unmatched to any gene: 7.

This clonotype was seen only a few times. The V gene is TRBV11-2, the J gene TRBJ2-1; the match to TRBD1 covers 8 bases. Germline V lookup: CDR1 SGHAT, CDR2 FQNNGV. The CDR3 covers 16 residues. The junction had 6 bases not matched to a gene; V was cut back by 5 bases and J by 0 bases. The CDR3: CASSEQTGGSYNEQFF. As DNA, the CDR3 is TGTGCCAGCAGCGAACAAACAGGGGGCTCCTACAATGAGCAGTTCTTC.

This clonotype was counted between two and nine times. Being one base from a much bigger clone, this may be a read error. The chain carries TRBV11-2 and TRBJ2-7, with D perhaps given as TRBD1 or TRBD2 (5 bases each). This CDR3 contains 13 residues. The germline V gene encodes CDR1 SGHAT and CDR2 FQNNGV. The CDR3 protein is CASSLVYGDERYF. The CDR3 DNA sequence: TGTGCCAGCAGCTTAGTTTACGGGGACGAGCGGTACTTC.

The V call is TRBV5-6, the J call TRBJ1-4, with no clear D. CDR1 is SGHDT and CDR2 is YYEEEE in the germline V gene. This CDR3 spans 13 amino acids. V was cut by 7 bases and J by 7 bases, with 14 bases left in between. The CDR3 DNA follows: TGTGCCAGCCACCCCAAAAGTGGTGAAAAACTGTTTTTT. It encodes CASHPKSGEKLFF.

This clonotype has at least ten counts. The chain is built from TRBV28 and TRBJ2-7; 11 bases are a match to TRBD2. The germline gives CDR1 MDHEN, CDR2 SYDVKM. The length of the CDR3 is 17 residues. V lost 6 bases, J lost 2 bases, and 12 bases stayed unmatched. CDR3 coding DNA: TGTGCCAGCAGCCGACCTACTAGCGGGAGATCACCCTACGAGCAGTACTTC. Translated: CASSRPTSGRSPYEQYF.

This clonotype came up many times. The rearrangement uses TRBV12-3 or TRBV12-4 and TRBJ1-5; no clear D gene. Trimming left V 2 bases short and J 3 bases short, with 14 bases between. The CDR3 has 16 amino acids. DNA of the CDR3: TGTGCCAGCAGTTTAAGGAGAGCGGGGATCAATCAGCCCCAGCATTTT. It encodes CASSLRRAGINQPQHF.

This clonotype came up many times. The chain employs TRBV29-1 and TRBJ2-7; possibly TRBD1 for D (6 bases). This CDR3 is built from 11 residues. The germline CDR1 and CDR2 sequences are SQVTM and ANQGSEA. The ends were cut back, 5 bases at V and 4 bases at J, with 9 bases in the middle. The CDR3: CSVRDRYEQYF. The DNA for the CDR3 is TGCAGCGTTCGCGACAGGTACGAGCAGTACTTC.

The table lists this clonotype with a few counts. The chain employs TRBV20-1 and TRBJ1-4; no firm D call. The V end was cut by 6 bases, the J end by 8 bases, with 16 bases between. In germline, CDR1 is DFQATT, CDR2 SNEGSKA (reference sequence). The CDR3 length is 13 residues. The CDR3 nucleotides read TGCAGTGCCCGACCGACGTCGAAGGAAAAACTGTTTTTT. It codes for CSARPTSKEKLFF.

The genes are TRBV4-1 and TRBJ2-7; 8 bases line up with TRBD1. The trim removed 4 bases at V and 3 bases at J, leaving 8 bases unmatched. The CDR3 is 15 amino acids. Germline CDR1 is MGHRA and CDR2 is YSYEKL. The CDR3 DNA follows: TGCGCCAGCAGCCTGAACGACAGGGGAATCTACGAGCAGTACTTC. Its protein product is CASSLNDRGIYEQYF.

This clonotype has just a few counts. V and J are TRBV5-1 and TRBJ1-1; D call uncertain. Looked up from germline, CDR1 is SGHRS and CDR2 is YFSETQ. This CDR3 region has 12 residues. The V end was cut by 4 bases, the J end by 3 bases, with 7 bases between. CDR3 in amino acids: CASSRPDTEAFF. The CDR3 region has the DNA TGCGCCAGCAGCCGCCCGGACACTGAAGCTTTCTTT.

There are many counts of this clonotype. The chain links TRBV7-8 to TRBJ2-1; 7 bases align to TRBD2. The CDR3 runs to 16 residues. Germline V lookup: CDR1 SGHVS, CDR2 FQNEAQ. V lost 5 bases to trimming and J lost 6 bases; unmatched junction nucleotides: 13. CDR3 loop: CASSPDRLAASNEQFF. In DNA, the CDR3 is TGTGCCAGCAGCCCCGACCGGCTAGCGGCCTCCAATGAGCAGTTCTTC.